These 9 T cell receptor beta chains were sequenced from one sample in a study of T cells after yellow fever vaccination (dated by TCRdb to 2018 to 2020). According to the study, the label for this sample's treatment or condition signals: live attenuated yellow fever vaccine strain. The method was 5' RACE. The reads were generated on an Illumina NovaSeq 6000. TCRdb passed the public sequencing reads through fastp at Q25 and MiXCR, retaining productive beta sequences. Rows with a matching CDR3 protein are joined into one entry that keeps the most common DNA and genes. Counted in this sample were hundreds of thousands of distinct CDR3 sequences; approximately 19% of them appeared once. Roughly a sixth of the sample comes from the top ten. Specimen: PBMCs, collected before the yellow fever booster vaccination. The source of these receptors is a man between 18 and 35 years old who received the YFV17D yellow fever vaccine.

The rearrangement joins TRBV4-1 to TRBJ2-2; D is uncertain. The germline V and J ends were trimmed by 2 bases and 3 bases, with 10 bases remaining between them. The CDR3 has 15 amino acids. Germline-derived CDR1 and CDR2 are MGHRA and YSYEKL. The CDR3, as DNA: TGCGCCAGCAGCCAATCCTGGAGCTACACCGGGGAGCTGTTTTTT. Translating gives CASSQSWSYTGELFF.

V usage is TRBV4-2 and J usage is TRBJ1-2; 9 nucleotides match TRBD1. The length of the CDR3 is 17 residues. Trimming at V came to 0 bases and at J to 10 bases, leaving 15 bases not matched to a gene. From germline, CDR1 is LGHNA and CDR2 YNFKEQ. Here the CDR3 DNA reads TGTGCCAGCAGCCAAGAAAGCAATTACAGGACAGGGGATGCCTACACCTTC. Translated, it gives CASSQESNYRTGDAYTF.

The chain is built from TRBV11-2 and TRBJ2-5, with D possibly called TRBD1 or TRBD2 (5 bases each). The V end was cut by 5 bases, the J end by 4 bases, with 17 bases between. The length of the CDR3 is 15 residues. CDR1 and CDR2 from the germline V gene are SGHAT and FQNNGV. CDR3 in amino acids: CASSRTGTHVETQYF. Written as DNA, the CDR3 is TGTGCCAGCAGCCGTACCGGGACCCATGTAGAGACCCAGTACTTC. Supplemented by reference TRBV11-2 and TRBJ2-5, the full variable domain reads EAGVAQSPRYKIIEKRQSVAFWCNPISGHATLYWYQQILGQGPKLLIQFQNNGVVDDSQLPKDRFSAERLKGVDSTLKIQPAKLEDSAVYLCASSRTGTHVETQYFGPGTRLLVL.

This clonotype was counted only a few times. The V gene is TRBV7-9, the J gene TRBJ2-5, with D unresolved. Germline V CDR1 and CDR2: SEHNR, FQNEAQ (reference sequence). The CDR3 consists of 14 residues. The ends were cut back, 0 bases at V and 5 bases at J, with 10 bases in the middle. DNA for the CDR3: TGTGCCAGCAGCTTAGCTCTGGGTACGGAGACCCAGTACTTC. It specifies CASSLALGTETQYF.

The chain couples TRBV20-1 to TRBJ1-1; perhaps TRBD1 as D (6 bases). Germline CDR1 DFQATT, CDR2 SNEGSKA (reference sequence). V was pared by 5 bases and J by 8 bases, with 15 bases between. The CDR3 sequence is 12 residues long. CDR3 sequence reads: CSAPLGTPEAFF. The CDR3 coding sequence is TGCAGTGCTCCGCTCGGGACACCCGAAGCTTTCTTT.

The chain is built from TRBV6-6 and TRBJ1-1; D remains ambiguous. This CDR3 region has 14 residues. CDR1 and CDR2 from the germline V gene are MNHNY and SVGAGI (reference sequence). V was cut by 2 bases and J by 4 bases, with 11 bases left in between. CDR3 DNA sequence: TGTGCCAGCAGTTACACTCCCAGTATCACTGAAGCTTTCTTT. Residues: CASSYTPSITEAFF.

This clonotype was counted a few times. The V gene is TRBV7-3, the J gene TRBJ2-1; 9 bases map to TRBD2. Germline lookup yields CDR1 SGHTA and CDR2 FQGTGA. V lost 3 bases, J lost 4 bases, and 4 bases stayed unmatched. The CDR3 is 15 residues long. CDR3 nucleotides: TGTGCCAGCAGCTTCTCCGCGGGGGGGTACAATGAGCAGTTCTTC. It encodes CASSFSAGGYNEQFF.

There are a few counts of this clonotype. The V and J genes are TRBV12-3 or TRBV12-4 and TRBJ1-1; the D gene is possibly TRBD1 (5 bases). V was cut by 3 bases and J by 4 bases, with 9 bases left in between. This CDR3 spans 13 amino acids. The CDR3 region has the DNA TGTGCCAGCAGTTTTCAGGGTAGCACTGAAGCTTTCTTT. It encodes CASSFQGSTEAFF.

In its sample, this clonotype was seen a few times. A junction boundary mismatches the germline segment, possibly from a read error. V is TRBV18 and J is TRBJ1-2; D may be TRBD1 (6 bases). The CDR3 has 15 amino acids. CDR1 is KGHSH and CDR2 is LQKENI in the germline V gene. CDR3 DNA: TGTGCTAGCTCACCCCGAACGGACAGACCCTATGGCTACACCTTC. This codes for CASSPRTDRPYGYTF. The full variable domain, its missing parts supplied by reference TRBV18 and TRBJ1-2, is NAGVMQNPRHLVRRRGQEARLRCSPMKGHSHVYWYRQLPEEGLKFMVYLQKENIIDESGMPKERFSAEFPKEGPSILRIQQVVRGDSAAYFCASSPRTDRPYGYTFGSGTRLTVV.